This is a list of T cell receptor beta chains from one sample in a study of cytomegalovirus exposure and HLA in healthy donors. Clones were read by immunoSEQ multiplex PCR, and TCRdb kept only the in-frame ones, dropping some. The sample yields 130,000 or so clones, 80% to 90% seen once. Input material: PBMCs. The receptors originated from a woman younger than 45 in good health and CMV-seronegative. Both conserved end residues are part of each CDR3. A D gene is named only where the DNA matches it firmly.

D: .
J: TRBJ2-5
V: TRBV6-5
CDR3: CASSELNSQETQYF

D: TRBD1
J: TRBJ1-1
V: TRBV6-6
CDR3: CASSYDRGRSNTEAFF

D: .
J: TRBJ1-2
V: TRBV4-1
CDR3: CASSQPTRSQTAGYTF

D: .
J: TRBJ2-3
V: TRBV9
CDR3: CASSVGGLSTDTQYF

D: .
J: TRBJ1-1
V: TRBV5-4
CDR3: CASRTWPNTEAFF

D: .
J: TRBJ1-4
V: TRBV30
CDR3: CAWTKGLGNEKLFF

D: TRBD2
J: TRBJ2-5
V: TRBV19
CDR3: CASQTGTSGLQETQYF

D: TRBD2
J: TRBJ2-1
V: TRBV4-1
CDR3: CASSQGLAGNEQFF

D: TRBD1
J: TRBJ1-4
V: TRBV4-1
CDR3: CASSQTFSGGGEKLFF

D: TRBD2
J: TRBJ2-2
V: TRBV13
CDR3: CASSSSGTRRAGELFF

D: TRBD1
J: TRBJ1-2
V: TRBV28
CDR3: CASSLGTGTNYGYTF

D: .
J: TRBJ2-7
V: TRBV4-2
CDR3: CASSQEIRGPSYEQYF

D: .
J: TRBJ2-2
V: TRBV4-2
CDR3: CASSQDGGGGNTGELFF

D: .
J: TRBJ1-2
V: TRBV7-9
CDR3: CASSLEQGSYGYTF

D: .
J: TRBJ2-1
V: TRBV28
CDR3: CASSPGHSSYNEQFF

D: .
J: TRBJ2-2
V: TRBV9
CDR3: CASSVAGTGELFF

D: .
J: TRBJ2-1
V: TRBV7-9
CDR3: CASSYLQGNNEQFF

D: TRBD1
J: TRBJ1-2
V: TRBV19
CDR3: CASSMMWTGGYGYTF

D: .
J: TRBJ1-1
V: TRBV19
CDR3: CASRGQFLMNTEAFF

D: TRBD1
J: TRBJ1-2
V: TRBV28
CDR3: CASSSYTGASNYGYTF

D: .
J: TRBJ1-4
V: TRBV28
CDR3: CASSLAGRREKLFF

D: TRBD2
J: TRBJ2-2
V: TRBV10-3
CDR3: CAISRTSRDTGELFF

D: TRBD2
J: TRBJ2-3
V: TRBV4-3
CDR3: CASSQDQAQTSGRRNTQYF

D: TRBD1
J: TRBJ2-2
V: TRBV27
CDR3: CASSPPTGGAGELFF

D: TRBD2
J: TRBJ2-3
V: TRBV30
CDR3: CAWRSGGRRDTQYF

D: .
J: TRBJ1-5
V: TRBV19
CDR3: CASSFLGGNQHF

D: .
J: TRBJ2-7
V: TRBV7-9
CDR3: CSSSLGRGVEYEQYF

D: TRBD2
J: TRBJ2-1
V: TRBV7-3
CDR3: CASSLTLSGAYNEQFF

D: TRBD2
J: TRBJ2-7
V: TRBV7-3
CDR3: CASSRERGGIHEQYF

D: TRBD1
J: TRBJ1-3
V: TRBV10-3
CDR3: CAITDRGSGNTIYF

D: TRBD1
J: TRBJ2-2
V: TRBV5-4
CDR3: CASRKTGAGNTGELFF

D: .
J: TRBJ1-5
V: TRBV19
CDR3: CASSAPWRDNQPQHF

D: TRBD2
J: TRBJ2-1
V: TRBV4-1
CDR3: CASSQDYGLAVNEQFF

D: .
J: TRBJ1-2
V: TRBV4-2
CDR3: CASSQDPGASAYGYTF

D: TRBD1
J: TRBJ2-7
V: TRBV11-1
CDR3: CASSPTGQSYEQYF

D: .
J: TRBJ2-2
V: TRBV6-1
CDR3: CASSEIGWRVGTGELFF

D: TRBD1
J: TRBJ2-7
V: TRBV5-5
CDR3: CASSSLGQGAYEQYF

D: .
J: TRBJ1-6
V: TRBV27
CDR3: CANTGHSPLHF

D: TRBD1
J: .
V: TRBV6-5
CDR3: CASSYGTEYEQYF

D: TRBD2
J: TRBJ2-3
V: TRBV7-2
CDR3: CASSQRGGPGDTQYF

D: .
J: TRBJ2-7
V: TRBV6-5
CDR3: CASSYPGTYEQYF

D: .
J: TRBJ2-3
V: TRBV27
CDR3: CASSFRGITDTQYF

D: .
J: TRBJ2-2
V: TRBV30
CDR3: CAWRPASGELFF